What follows are 17 T cell receptor beta chains derived from one specimen sequenced in a study of OX40 agonist ivuxolimab in advanced cancers. This table comes from immunoSEQ multiplex PCR, and its TCRdb copy is limited to in-frame clones, with some not included. The sample holds approximately 75,000 clones, around nine tenths seen once. The sample consisted of CD4+ or CD8+ T cells sorted from blood, taken in a trial of the OX40 agonist ivuxolimab. The source of these receptors is an adult with an advanced solid tumor such as melanoma, head and neck, liver or kidney cancer.

The chain carries TRBV7-8 and TRBJ2-5; possibly TRBD1 for D (5 bases). CDR3 length: 13 residues. CDR1 SGHVS and CDR2 FQNEAQ come from the germline V gene. With 10 bases removed from V and 4 bases from J, the gap between germline ends came to 16 bases. CDR3 DNA: TGTGCCACGACGCAGGGTCCTCCAGAGACCCAGTACTTC. Translated, it gives CATTQGPPETQYF.

In this sample, this clone turned up a few times. The chain is built from TRBV30 and TRBJ1-6; maybe TRBD1 (6 bases). The CDR3 covers 13 residues. Trimming removed 1 base from V and 9 bases from J, with 10 bases in between. Germline CDR1 and CDR2: GTSNPN and SVGIG (reference sequence). This CDR3 is CAWSGQVASPLHF. Here the CDR3 DNA reads TGTGCCTGGAGTGGACAGGTCGCTTCACCCCTCCACTTT.

The gene calls are TRBV27 and TRBJ2-1, with 7 bases fitting TRBD2. The CDR3 consists of 17 residues. Trimming at V came to 2 bases and at J to 6 bases, leaving 13 bases not matched to a gene. Looked up from germline, CDR1 is MNHEY and CDR2 is SMNVEV (reference sequence). CDR3 amino acids: CASSLRTGGRGVNEQFF. In nucleotides, the CDR3 is TGTGCCAGCAGTTTACGTACGGGAGGTCGGGGGGTCAATGAGCAGTTCTTC.

The V gene is TRBV2, the J gene TRBJ1-4; tentative D call: TRBD1 (5 bases). The CDR3 is 16 residues long. V was pared by 8 bases and J by 1 base, with 17 bases between. Germline CDR1 reads SNHLY; CDR2 reads FYNNEI. The CDR3 DNA reads as TGTGCCAGCGAAAGGGGAGGAGTAGGAACTAATGAAAAACTGTTTTTT. The encoded protein is CASERGGVGTNEKLFF.

The chain combines TRBV5-1 with TRBJ1-1, with 8 bases aligning to TRBD1. Germline V CDR1 and CDR2: SGHRS, YFSETQ. The CDR3 spans 14 residues. The V segment lost 1 base and the J segment 8 bases; nucleotides outside the gene matches: 7. The CDR3 protein is CASSLTGGSKEAFF. The CDR3 region has the DNA TGCGCCAGCAGCTTGACAGGGGGTTCCAAAGAAGCTTTCTTT.

The V gene is TRBV28, the J gene TRBJ1-2; D not certain. The germline CDR1 and CDR2 sequences are MDHEN and SYDVKM. Trimming removed 6 bases at V and 5 bases at J, with 22 bases between. The CDR3 has 16 amino acids. The CDR3 DNA reads as TGTGCCAGCAGCAGGACCGACCGAACAGACATGTATGGCTACACCTTC. It translates to CASSRTDRTDMYGYTF.

This chain connects TRBV28 to TRBJ1-2; D not certain. In germline, CDR1 is MDHEN, CDR2 SYDVKM. V dropped 6 bases and J dropped 2 bases, with 10 bases sitting between them. CDR3 length: 13 amino acids. The CDR3 DNA follows: TGTGCCAGCAGGGTCAGCGGAAACTATGGCTACACCTTC. It specifies CASRVSGNYGYTF.

V is TRBV4-1 and J is TRBJ1-4; no clear D. V lost 1 base and J lost 5, with 11 bases in between. The V gene's germline CDR1 is MGHRA and CDR2 YSYEKL. This CDR3 comprises 15 residues. CDR3: CASSQAVTVNEKLFF. CDR3 DNA: TGCGCCAGCAGCCAAGCCGTCACAGTAAATGAAAAACTGTTTTTT.

The chain joins TRBV18 to TRBJ2-7, with D perhaps matching TRBD1 (5 bases). Germline V CDR1 and CDR2: KGHSH, LQKENI. Trimming pared 6 bases from V and 0 bases from J, leaving 9 bases between. The CDR3 spans 13 residues. The CDR3 nucleotides read TGTGCCAGCTCCACCGACAGCTCCTACGAGCAGTACTTC. Translated: CASSTDSSYEQYF. Based on the CDR3 plus reference TRBV18 and TRBJ2-7, the full variable domain is NAGVMQNPRHLVRRRGQEARLRCSPMKGHSHVYWYRQLPEEGLKFMVYLQKENIIDESGMPKERFSAEFPKEGPSILRIQQVVRGDSAAYFCASSTDSSYEQYFGPGTRLTVT.

The chain has TRBV9 and TRBJ2-2; D is unclear. The germline V gene has CDR1 SGDLS and CDR2 YYNGEE. V was shortened by 6 bases and J by 6 bases, with 15 bases between the two germline ends. CDR3 length equals 14 residues. CDR3 DNA sequence: TGTGCCAGCAAGTCACTCTTTGGGGCCGGGGAGCTGTTTTTT. Translation gives CASKSLFGAGELFF.

The CDR3 loop reads CASSDPEPTETQYF. The CDR3 nucleotides are TGTGCCAGCAGCGACCCCGAGCCCACGGAGACCCAGTACTTC. V usage is TRBV7-2 and J usage is TRBJ2-5; D is unresolved. V was trimmed by 5 bases and J by 5 bases, leaving 15 bases between them. The CDR3 sequence is 14 residues long. Germline CDR1 reads SGHTA; CDR2 reads FQGNSA.

CDR3 bases: TGTGCCAGCAGCTACACCGGGACAGCCAATCAGCCCCAGCATTTT. Its protein is CASSYTGTANQPQHF. The chain uses TRBV9 and TRBJ1-5; 7 nucleotides align to TRBD1. Unmatched junction bases numbered 7, after V lost 4 bases and J lost 3 bases. Germline V CDR1 and CDR2: SGDLS, YYNGEE. This CDR3 is 15 amino acids long.

The chain employs TRBV27 and TRBJ2-3, with D possibly matching TRBD2 (6 bases). This CDR3 region has 15 residues. Germline CDR1 MNHEY, CDR2 SMNVEV (reference sequence). Trimming removed 5 bases at V and 0 bases at J, with 12 bases between. CDR3: CASSTPSGSTDTQYF. The DNA for the CDR3 is TGTGCCAGCAGTACCCCCAGCGGGAGCACAGATACGCAGTATTTT.

J is TRBJ1-1 and V is TRBV7-2; D is uncertain. Looked up from germline, CDR1 is SGHTA and CDR2 is FQGNSA. The CDR3 loop spans 14 amino acids. Trimming took 3 bases from V and 6 from J, leaving 14 bases between them. CDR3 residues: CASSFRSPGPEAFF. The CDR3 DNA follows: TGTGCCAGCAGCTTTCGGTCCCCTGGCCCTGAAGCTTTCTTT.

The chain's CDR3 is CASSLSGRMSNEQFF. The CDR3 nucleotides are TGTGCCAGCAGTCTTAGCGGGAGGATGTCCAATGAGCAGTTCTTC. The rearrangement joins TRBV28 to TRBJ2-1; 10 bases agree with TRBD2. Germline lookup yields CDR1 MDHEN and CDR2 SYDVKM. This CDR3 contains 15 residues. J gave up 6 bases and V 5 bases, and 7 bases lay outside the gene matches.

This chain uses TRBV18 with TRBJ1-1; D call uncertain. Per germline, CDR1 KGHSH and CDR2 LQKENI. The CDR3 has 16 amino acids. Trimming left V 6 bases short and J 3 bases short, with 20 bases between. In nucleotides, the CDR3 is TGTGCCAGCTCGATTAACAGTATGCCCTCGGACACTGAAGCTTTCTTT. Protein product: CASSINSMPSDTEAFF.

This clone occurred once. The CDR3 loop reads CASSPQTSGGYEQFF. CDR3 coding DNA: TGTGCCAGCAGCCCCCAGACGAGCGGGGGCTATGAGCAGTTCTTC. This chain links TRBV5-6 with TRBJ2-1; TRBD2 matches 8 bases. Per the germline V gene, CDR1 is SGHDT and CDR2 is YYEEEE. The CDR3 length is 15 residues. J gave up 8 bases and V 4 bases, and 11 bases lay outside the gene matches.